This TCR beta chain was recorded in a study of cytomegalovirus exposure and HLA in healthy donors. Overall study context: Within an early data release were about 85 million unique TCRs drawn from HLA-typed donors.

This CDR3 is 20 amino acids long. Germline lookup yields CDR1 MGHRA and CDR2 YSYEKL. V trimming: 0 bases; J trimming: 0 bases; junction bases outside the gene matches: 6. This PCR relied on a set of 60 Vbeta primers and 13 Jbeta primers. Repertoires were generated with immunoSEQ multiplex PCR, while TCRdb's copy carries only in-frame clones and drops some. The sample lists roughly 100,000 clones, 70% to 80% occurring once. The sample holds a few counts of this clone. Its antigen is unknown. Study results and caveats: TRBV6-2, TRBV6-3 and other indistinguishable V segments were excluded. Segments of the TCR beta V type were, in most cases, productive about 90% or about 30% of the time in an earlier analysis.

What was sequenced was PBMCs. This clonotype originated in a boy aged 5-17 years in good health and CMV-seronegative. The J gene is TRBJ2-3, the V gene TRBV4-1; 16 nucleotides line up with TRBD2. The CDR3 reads CASSQELGTSGGVSTDTQYF. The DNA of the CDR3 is TGCGCCAGCAGCCAAGAGCTTGGGACTAGCGGGGGGGTGAGCACAGATACGCAGTATTTT.